These T cell receptor beta chains were read from a single sample in a study of neurological immune-mediated disorders. TCRdb reprocessed the 5' RACE reads via MiXCR and lists one record per CDR3 protein. The sample consists of 50,000 or so distinct CDR3 sequences, 10% of them appearing once. Material for sequencing was PBMCs. The receptors here all came from a woman between 35 and 50 years old with HTLV-1-associated myelopathy (HAM/TSP). The CDR3 runs from the conserved cysteine through the conserved F or W. A D gene is named only where the DNA matches it firmly. Some rows mark clone size as missing; the rest say once, few, many or name a class of expanded clone.

D gene: NA; V gene: TRBV4-1; clone size: many; J gene: TRBJ2-3; CDR3 protein: CASSQDITGSTDTQYF; CDR3 DNA: TGCGCCAGCAGCCAAGATATCACAGGAAGCACAGATACGCAGTATTTT
D gene: TRBD1; V gene: TRBV12-3/TRBV12-4; clone size: many; J gene: TRBJ2-7; CDR3 protein: CASSRQGNEQYF; CDR3 DNA: TGTGCCAGCAGTCGACAGGGAAACGAGCAGTACTTC
D gene: NA; V gene: TRBV5-1; clone size: NA; J gene: TRBJ2-7; CDR3 protein: CASSLEGVAGEQYF; CDR3 DNA: TGCGCCAGCAGCTTGGAGGGTGTAGCTGGCGAGCAGTACTTC
D gene: TRBD2; V gene: TRBV27; clone size: many; J gene: TRBJ2-7; CDR3 protein: CASSSTLGGREQYF; CDR3 DNA: TGTGCCAGCAGTTCCACCTTGGGAGGGCGCGAGCAGTACTTC
D gene: TRBD1; V gene: TRBV20-1; clone size: many; J gene: TRBJ1-5; CDR3 protein: CSAPPTGGNQPQHF; CDR3 DNA: TGCAGTGCACCGCCGACAGGGGGCAATCAGCCCCAGCATTTT
D gene: NA; V gene: TRBV5-1; clone size: many; J gene: TRBJ2-3; CDR3 protein: CASSSSSTDTQYF; CDR3 DNA: TGCGCCAGCAGTTCGTCTAGCACAGATACGCAGTATTTT
D gene: NA; V gene: TRBV12-3/TRBV12-4; clone size: many; J gene: TRBJ2-7; CDR3 protein: CASSPPSYEQYF; CDR3 DNA: TGTGCCAGCAGTCCCCCATCCTACGAGCAGTACTTC
D gene: NA; V gene: TRBV13; clone size: many; J gene: TRBJ1-2; CDR3 protein: CASTDDLAAGRDGYTF; CDR3 DNA: TGTGCCAGCACCGACGACCTTGCGGCAGGGCGGGATGGCTACACCTTC
D gene: TRBD2; V gene: TRBV7-2; clone size: many; J gene: TRBJ2-7; CDR3 protein: CASSPIGGGSEQYF; CDR3 DNA: TGTGCCAGCAGCCCCATCGGCGGGGGGAGCGAGCAGTACTTC
D gene: NA; V gene: TRBV12-3/TRBV12-4; clone size: many; J gene: TRBJ2-3; CDR3 protein: CASSLAPAADTQYF; CDR3 DNA: TGTGCCAGCAGTTTGGCACCGGCGGCAGATACGCAGTATTTT
D gene: TRBD1; V gene: TRBV9; clone size: many; J gene: TRBJ2-2; CDR3 protein: CASSVGQGTGELFF; CDR3 DNA: TGTGCCAGCAGCGTAGGACAGGGCACCGGGGAGCTGTTTTTT
D gene: NA; V gene: TRBV20-1; clone size: few; J gene: TRBJ2-7; CDR3 protein: CSARDPGVYEQYF; CDR3 DNA: TGCAGTGCTCGAGATCCAGGGGTCTACGAGCAGTACTTC
D gene: TRBD2; V gene: TRBV6-1; clone size: many; J gene: TRBJ2-3; CDR3 protein: CASRETGGIDTQYF; CDR3 DNA: TGTGCCAGCAGGGAGACGGGGGGAATAGATACGCAGTATTTT
D gene: NA; V gene: TRBV5-1; clone size: many; J gene: TRBJ2-7; CDR3 protein: CASSPGSDEQYF; CDR3 DNA: TGCGCCAGCAGCCCAGGGTCTGACGAGCAGTACTTC
D gene: TRBD1; V gene: TRBV29-1; clone size: many; J gene: TRBJ1-2; CDR3 protein: CSVGDRLLQRYTF; CDR3 DNA: TGCAGCGTAGGGGACAGGCTCCTTCAGCGCTACACCTTC
D gene: NA; V gene: TRBV20-1; clone size: many; J gene: TRBJ2-2; CDR3 protein: CSARESGDGELFF; CDR3 DNA: TGCAGTGCTAGGGAATCAGGGGACGGGGAGCTGTTTTTT
D gene: TRBD1; V gene: TRBV29-1; clone size: many; J gene: TRBJ2-7; CDR3 protein: CSAADIFTGGLVYEQYF; CDR3 DNA: TGCAGCGCCGCGGATATATTCACAGGGGGCTTAGTCTACGAGCAGTACTTC
D gene: NA; V gene: TRBV9; clone size: many; J gene: TRBJ1-1; CDR3 protein: CASSGGGSTEAFF; CDR3 DNA: TGTGCCAGCAGCGGCGGTGGGAGCACTGAAGCTTTCTTT
D gene: NA; V gene: TRBV7-2; clone size: many; J gene: TRBJ2-3; CDR3 protein: CASSLSSWRGPHTDTQYF; CDR3 DNA: TGTGCCAGCAGCTTAAGTTCTTGGCGGGGGCCCCACACAGATACGCAGTATTTT
D gene: NA; V gene: TRBV7-2; clone size: many; J gene: TRBJ2-1; CDR3 protein: CASSLGGGGHNEQFF; CDR3 DNA: TGTGCCAGCAGCTTAGGTGGGGGGGGGCACAATGAGCAGTTCTTC
D gene: TRBD2; V gene: TRBV20-1; clone size: many; J gene: TRBJ2-1; CDR3 protein: CSAKGLANDEQFF; CDR3 DNA: TGCAGTGCTAAGGGACTAGCGAACGATGAGCAGTTCTTC
D gene: NA; V gene: TRBV10-3; clone size: many; J gene: TRBJ1-1; CDR3 protein: CAISERVQGTEAFF; CDR3 DNA: TGTGCCATCAGTGAACGGGTCCAGGGCACTGAAGCTTTCTTT
D gene: TRBD1; V gene: TRBV5-1; clone size: many; J gene: TRBJ2-7; CDR3 protein: CASSRGQGFSYEQYF; CDR3 DNA: TGCGCCAGCAGCCGAGGACAGGGGTTTTCCTACGAGCAGTACTTC
D gene: TRBD2; V gene: TRBV12-3/TRBV12-4; clone size: NA; J gene: TRBJ2-1; CDR3 protein: CASSPAGGYNEQFF; CDR3 DNA: TGTGCCAGCAGCCCAGCGGGGGGATACAATGAGCAGTTCTTC
D gene: NA; V gene: TRBV7-3; clone size: many; J gene: TRBJ2-2; CDR3 protein: CASSRYHGGGELFF; CDR3 DNA: TGTGCCAGCAGCCGATACCATGGGGGCGGGGAGCTGTTTTTT
D gene: NA; V gene: TRBV10-3; clone size: many; J gene: TRBJ2-3; CDR3 protein: CAISESLGLSGDTQYF; CDR3 DNA: TGTGCCATCAGTGAGTCGCTCGGGTTGTCGGGAGATACGCAGTATTTT
D gene: NA; V gene: TRBV2; clone size: many; J gene: TRBJ2-1; CDR3 protein: CASSEGSNEQFF; CDR3 DNA: TGTGCCAGCAGTGAAGGGTCTAATGAGCAGTTCTTC
D gene: TRBD1; V gene: TRBV20-1; clone size: many; J gene: TRBJ1-1; CDR3 protein: CSAREPGGAFF; CDR3 DNA: TGCAGTGCTAGAGAACCAGGGGGAGCTTTCTTT
D gene: TRBD2; V gene: TRBV7-7; clone size: many; J gene: TRBJ2-3; CDR3 protein: CASSYPTSGGVIRTDTQYF; CDR3 DNA: TGTGCCAGCAGCTACCCTACTAGCGGGGGGGTAATACGCACAGATACGCAGTATTTT
D gene: TRBD2; V gene: TRBV5-1; clone size: NA; J gene: TRBJ2-3; CDR3 protein: CTSSSGGGVDTQYF; CDR3 DNA: TGCACCAGCAGCTCTGGCGGGGGGGTAGATACGCAGTATTTT
D gene: NA; V gene: TRBV27; clone size: many; J gene: TRBJ2-5; CDR3 protein: CANSPQGPEVETQYF; CDR3 DNA: TGTGCCAACAGTCCCCAGGGGCCAGAGGTGGAGACCCAGTACTTC
D gene: NA; V gene: TRBV20-1; clone size: many; J gene: TRBJ2-2; CDR3 protein: CNARRGRVGTGEMFF; CDR3 DNA: TGCAATGCTCGGAGGGGCAGGGTAGGCACCGGGGAGATGTTTTTT
D gene: NA; V gene: TRBV7-2; clone size: many; J gene: TRBJ1-6; CDR3 protein: CASSFESSYNSPLHF; CDR3 DNA: TGTGCCAGCAGCTTTGAAAGCTCCTATAATTCACCCCTCCACTTT
D gene: TRBD2; V gene: TRBV5-1; clone size: many; J gene: TRBJ2-3; CDR3 protein: CASSPGLAGGSPDTQYF; CDR3 DNA: TGCGCCAGCAGCCCGGGACTAGCGGGGGGGTCCCCAGATACGCAGTATTTT
D gene: TRBD2; V gene: TRBV6-2/TRBV6-3; clone size: many; J gene: TRBJ2-1; CDR3 protein: CASSYDRLANNEQFF; CDR3 DNA: TGTGCCAGCAGTTACGATCGACTAGCGAACAATGAGCAGTTCTTC
D gene: NA; V gene: TRBV12-3/TRBV12-4; clone size: few; J gene: TRBJ2-1; CDR3 protein: CANSFPYNEQFF; CDR3 DNA: TGTGCCAACAGTTTCCCCTACAATGAGCAGTTCTTC
D gene: NA; V gene: TRBV12-3/TRBV12-4; clone size: many; J gene: TRBJ1-1; CDR3 protein: CASSFSEAISTEAFF; CDR3 DNA: TGTGCCAGCAGTTTTTCGGAGGCTATCTCCACTGAAGCTTTCTTT
D gene: NA; V gene: TRBV7-9; clone size: many; J gene: TRBJ2-7; CDR3 protein: CASSSDGSSYEQYF; CDR3 DNA: TGTGCCAGCAGCTCGGACGGGAGCTCCTACGAGCAGTACTTC
D gene: NA; V gene: TRBV20-1; clone size: many; J gene: TRBJ1-1; CDR3 protein: CSAGKPESDTEAFF; CDR3 DNA: TGCAGTGCGGGGAAACCAGAGTCGGACACTGAAGCTTTCTTT
D gene: NA; V gene: TRBV4-1; clone size: many; J gene: TRBJ2-1; CDR3 protein: CASSPPGPNNEQFF; CDR3 DNA: TGCGCCAGCAGCCCCCCCGGACCTAACAATGAGCAGTTCTTC
D gene: NA; V gene: TRBV7-2; clone size: many; J gene: TRBJ1-2; CDR3 protein: CASSPRQTQGYTF; CDR3 DNA: TGTGCCAGCAGCCCTCGACAGACACAGGGCTACACCTTC
D gene: TRBD2; V gene: TRBV2; clone size: many; J gene: TRBJ2-7; CDR3 protein: CASSPIAGPSYEQYF; CDR3 DNA: TGTGCCAGCAGTCCAATAGCGGGGCCATCCTACGAGCAGTACTTC
D gene: NA; V gene: TRBV6-6; clone size: many; J gene: TRBJ2-7; CDR3 protein: CASSSVEKSSYEQYF; CDR3 DNA: TGTGCCAGCAGTTCCGTCGAGAAGAGCTCCTACGAGCAGTACTTC
D gene: NA; V gene: TRBV10-3; clone size: many; J gene: TRBJ2-6; CDR3 protein: CAIKGRTGANVLTF; CDR3 DNA: TGTGCCATCAAGGGGCGCACTGGGGCCAACGTCCTGACTTTC